Listed here are 7 T cell receptor beta chains from one sample, sequenced in a study of cytomegalovirus exposure and HLA in healthy donors. 60 Vbeta and 13 Jbeta primers were used in PCR. The protocol was immunoSEQ multiplex PCR, while the TCRdb copy is restricted to in-frame clones and leaves out a portion. The table includes some 110,000 clones, around 80% detected once. Source material: PBMCs. These TCRs come from a man aged 18 to 29 in good health and CMV-seronegative.

In the case of this clone: One junction end does not reproduce the germline sequence, and a read error may be involved. The chain is built from TRBV6-4 and TRBJ1-5; D unresolved. CDR1 and CDR2 (germline): MRHNA, SNTAGT. This CDR3 region has 16 residues. The CDR3 DNA reads as TGTGCCAGCAGTTACTCGGGGAGTGGGGGCAATCAGCCCCAGCATTTT. This encodes CASSYSGSGGNQPQHF.

This chain links TRBV18 with TRBJ1-2, with a possible D match to TRBD1 (6 bases). Trimming took 0 bases from V and 4 from J, leaving 9 bases between them. The CDR3 covers 14 residues. Per germline, CDR1 KGHSH and CDR2 LQKENI. The CDR3 DNA reads TGTGCCAGCTCACCACCCACAGGGACCTATGGCTACACCTTC. Translating gives CASSPPTGTYGYTF. The full variable domain, its missing parts supplied by reference TRBV18 and TRBJ1-2, is NAGVMQNPRHLVRRRGQEARLRCSPMKGHSHVYWYRQLPEEGLKFMVYLQKENIIDESGMPKERFSAEFPKEGPSILRIQQVVRGDSAAYFCASSPPTGTYGYTFGSGTRLTVV.

This clone was recorded only once. The chain recombines TRBV19 with TRBJ1-5; TRBD1 is a possible D gene (5 bases). Germline assignment: CDR1 LNHDA and CDR2 SQIVND (reference sequence). The CDR3 extends over 14 amino acids. The V end lost 6 bases, the J end lost 0 bases, and 9 bases lay between the germline ends. In DNA, the CDR3 is TGTGCCAGTAGCAGGGCAAGTAGCAATCAGCCCCAGCATTTT. Translation gives CASSRASSNQPQHF.

This clone has more than one count but fewer than ten. The chain recombines TRBV5-1 with TRBJ1-2, with D uncertain. The germline V gene encodes CDR1 SGHRS and CDR2 YFSETQ. The CDR3 totals 15 residues. V was trimmed by 0 bases and J by 3 bases, leaving 12 bases between them. The CDR3 reads CASSLASRPDYGYTF. CDR3 DNA: TGCGCCAGCAGCTTGGCCTCCAGGCCGGACTATGGCTACACCTTC.

The rearrangement joins TRBV19 to TRBJ2-2, with 9 bases fitting TRBD1. The CDR3 runs 13 residues. V trimming: 4 bases; J trimming: 7 bases; junction bases outside the gene matches: 1. Germline CDR1 is LNHDA and CDR2 is SQIVND (reference sequence). The CDR3 reads CASSTDRGGELFF. In DNA, the CDR3 is TGTGCCAGTAGTACGGACAGGGGCGGGGAGCTGTTTTTT. Full variable domain (outside the CDR3, taken from reference TRBV19 and TRBJ2-2): DGGITQSPKYLFRKEGQNVTLSCEQNLNHDAMYWYRQDPGQGLRLIYYSQIVNDFQKGDIAEGYSVSREKKESFPLTVTSAQKNPTAFYLCASSTDRGGELFFGEGSRLTVL.

The chain couples TRBV9 to TRBJ2-5; 9 bases are a match to TRBD1. The tail of the sequence fits TRBJ2-7 better, so the J call may be wrong. Germline V lookup: CDR1 SGDLS, CDR2 YYNGEE. This CDR3 spans 16 amino acids. CDR3 sequence reads: CASSPWTGELRDEQYF. DNA for the CDR3: TGTGCCAGCAGCCCTTGGACAGGGGAGTTACGGGACGAGCAGTACTTC.

This rearrangement joins TRBV29-1 to TRBJ2-1; TRBD2 matches 11 bases. CDR3 size: 14 residues. J gave up 6 bases and V 6 bases, and 7 bases lay outside the gene matches. Germline-derived CDR1 and CDR2 are SQVTM and ANQGSEA. CDR3 protein: CSVVTSGVVNEQFF. As DNA, the CDR3 is TGCAGCGTGGTGACTAGCGGGGTAGTCAATGAGCAGTTCTTC.